The 21 T cell receptor beta chains in this list originate from one sample, sequenced in a study of T cells in localized non-small cell lung cancer. Clones were read by immunoSEQ multiplex PCR, and TCRdb kept only the in-frame ones, dropping some. The sample has 37,000 or so clones, 88% seen once. Sequenced here: peripheral blood, sampled before any cancer treatment. Receptor source: a woman aged 40-69 years with stage I lung adenocarcinoma.

CDR3 DNA sequence: TGTGCCAGCAGTCATATGGGTGAAAAACTGTTTTTT. Translating gives CASSHMGEKLFF. The gene calls are TRBV4-2 and TRBJ1-4, with D unresolved. The CDR3 spans 12 residues. V shed 6 bases and J shed 7 bases, with 9 bases lying between them. Germline V CDR1 and CDR2: LGHNA, YNFKEQ.

CDR3 loop: CASSYGQAGQPQHF. CDR3 coding DNA: TGTGCCAGCAGCTATGGACAGGCAGGCCAGCCCCAGCATTTT. The chain employs TRBV28 and TRBJ1-5; 7 bases map to TRBD1. Trimming took 6 bases from V and 7 from J; bases not matched to a gene: 9. The CDR3 is made up of 14 amino acids. Germline values: CDR1 MDHEN, CDR2 SYDVKM.

The chain is built from TRBV19 and TRBJ1-5, with D unclear. The CDR3 totals 13 residues. V was trimmed by 1 base and J by 4 bases, leaving 5 bases between them. CDR1 is LNHDA and CDR2 is SQIVND in the germline V gene (reference sequence). CDR3 amino acids: CASSIGWNQPQHF. CDR3 coding DNA: TGTGCCAGTAGTATAGGGTGGAATCAGCCCCAGCATTTT.

The chain carries TRBV19 and TRBJ2-5, with unresolved D. The CDR3 is made up of 13 amino acids. Germline V gene data show CDR1 as LNHDA and CDR2 as SQIVND (reference sequence). V was clipped by 5 bases and J by 5 bases, with 12 bases between them. This CDR3 reads CASSGLTVETQYF. The DNA of the CDR3 is TGTGCCAGTAGTGGGCTGACGGTGGAGACCCAGTACTTC.

This chain joins TRBV6-1 and TRBJ1-3, with 10 bases identical to TRBD1. V shed 4 bases and J 0 bases; nucleotides not matched to a gene: 0. From germline, CDR1 is MNHNS and CDR2 SASEGT. This CDR3 comprises 15 residues. CDR3 sequence: CASSGDRGSGNTIYF. The CDR3 DNA follows: TGTGCCAGCAGTGGGGACAGGGGCTCTGGAAACACCATATATTTT.

J is TRBJ2-2 and V is TRBV7-9; D unclear. The V and J ends lost 1 base and 4 bases respectively, with 16 bases between them. The CDR3 length is 17 residues. The germline CDR1 and CDR2 sequences are SEHNR and FQNEAQ (reference sequence). The CDR3: CASSLGSDSVVTGELFF. CDR3 nucleotides: TGTGCCAGCAGCTTAGGATCGGATTCTGTGGTCACCGGGGAGCTGTTTTTT.

For the CDR3, the DNA is TGTGCCAGCAGCCTGGCCCCTAGCGGGAACACCGGGGAGCTGTTTTTT. Protein sequence: CASSLAPSGNTGELFF. V gene TRBV7-2 combines with J gene TRBJ2-2; 7 bases fit TRBD2. Germline CDR1 reads SGHTA; CDR2 reads FQGNSA. This CDR3 comprises 16 residues. The junction had 7 bases not matched to a gene; V was cut back by 5 bases and J by 1 base.

The gene calls are TRBV14 and TRBJ2-5; D is possibly TRBD1 (6 bases). Trimming cost V 4 bases and J 5 bases, with 14 bases left between them. CDR1 is SGHDN and CDR2 is FVKESK in the germline V gene. CDR3 length: 14 residues. The CDR3 DNA reads as TGTGCCAGCAGCCCTCCGGGAAGGGGGGAGACCCAGTACTTC. It is translated as CASSPPGRGETQYF.

This rearrangement joins TRBV2 to TRBJ2-3; D gene uncertain. Between the trimmed V and J ends, which lost 4 bases and 4 bases, there was a span of 12 bases. The CDR3 extends over 14 amino acids. Germline-derived CDR1 and CDR2 are SNHLY and FYNNEI. This chain's CDR3 is CASSGVSAADTQYF. In nucleotides, the CDR3 is TGTGCCAGCAGTGGGGTCAGCGCGGCAGATACGCAGTATTTT.

V gene TRBV5-1 combines with J gene TRBJ2-3, with D perhaps TRBD2 (6 bases). In germline, CDR1 is SGHRS, CDR2 YFSETQ. The V and J ends lost 1 base and 0 bases respectively, with 12 bases between them. CDR3 length equals 16 residues. The DNA of the CDR3 is TGCGCCAGCAGCTTGAGGTTAGCGGCTAGCACAGATACGCAGTATTTT. This encodes CASSLRLAASTDTQYF.

J is TRBJ1-1 and V is TRBV7-6; the D is unclear. The V gene lost 1 base and the J gene lost 0 bases, with 9 bases spanning the gap. This CDR3 is 15 amino acids long. Germline V gene lookup returns CDR1 SGHVS and CDR2 FNYEAQ. The CDR3 reads CASSLEGLLNTEAFF. CDR3 bases: TGTGCCAGCAGCTTAGAGGGCCTCTTGAACACTGAAGCTTTCTTT.

V usage is TRBV2 and J usage is TRBJ2-3, with TRBD2 identical over 14 bases. Per the germline V gene, CDR1 is SNHLY and CDR2 is FYNNEI. CDR3 size: 16 residues. V was pared by 6 bases and J by 9 bases, with 11 bases of the junction left unmatched. CDR3 nucleotides: TGTGCCAGCAGATCCGCCGGGACTAGCGGGAGAGGCACGCAGTATTTT. It specifies CASRSAGTSGRGTQYF.

The chain uses TRBV9 and TRBJ1-2; no firm D call. The germline V and J ends were trimmed by 6 bases and 3 bases, with 9 bases remaining between them. The CDR3 is 12 residues long. Germline V gene sequence: CDR1 SGDLS, CDR2 YYNGEE. This chain's CDR3 is CASTGPDYGYTF. The CDR3 DNA follows: TGTGCCAGCACCGGCCCGGACTATGGCTACACCTTC.

The gene calls are TRBV4-1 and TRBJ2-5; D is unresolved. V lost 8 bases and J 4 bases, leaving 17 bases between the germline ends. The germline gives CDR1 MGHRA, CDR2 YSYEKL. This CDR3 has 14 amino acids. CDR3 sequence (DNA): TGCGCCAGCCCGAAGAGAGATACGGCAGAGACCCAGTACTTC. Encoded protein: CASPKRDTAETQYF.

The V and J genes are TRBV28 and TRBJ1-2, with 7 bases matching TRBD1. Looked up from germline, CDR1 is MDHEN and CDR2 is SYDVKM. V trimming: 4 bases; J trimming: 4 bases; junction bases outside the gene matches: 12. This CDR3 has 16 amino acids. CDR3 bases: TGTGCCAGCAGTTACCCGACAGGGATAGCAGCCTATGGCTACACCTTC. Translating it yields CASSYPTGIAAYGYTF.

The V and J genes are TRBV6-4 and TRBJ2-3; 10 bases are shared with TRBD2. The CDR3 spans 16 residues. Germline lookup yields CDR1 MRHNA and CDR2 SNTAGT. V lost 0 bases to trimming and J lost 5 bases; unmatched junction nucleotides: 5. CDR3 loop: CASSDSLAGAGDTQYF. In DNA form, the CDR3 reads TGTGCCAGCAGTGACTCCCTAGCGGGAGCGGGAGATACGCAGTATTTT.

J is TRBJ2-2 and V is TRBV7-2; D uncertain. Trimming stripped 0 bases from V and 0 bases from J, with 5 bases between. Germline V lookup: CDR1 SGHTA, CDR2 FQGNSA. The CDR3 runs 15 residues. CDR3 sequence reads: CASSLAGTNTGELFF. CDR3 nucleotides: TGTGCCAGCAGCTTAGCGGGGACGAACACCGGGGAGCTGTTTTTT.

V is TRBV7-8 and J is TRBJ2-1, with 9 positions matching TRBD1. The germline V gene encodes CDR1 SGHVS and CDR2 FQNEAQ. CDR3 size: 19 residues. Trimming at V came to 2 bases and at J to 6 bases, leaving 17 bases not matched to a gene. The CDR3 nucleotides read TGTGCCAGCAGCTTATTAGGGACAGGGCGAGGACGGAAGGGCAATGAGCAGTTCTTC. Residues: CASSLLGTGRGRKGNEQFF.

The count of this clone is one. The genes are TRBV14 and TRBJ2-7; D unresolved. The V gene's germline CDR1 is SGHDN and CDR2 FVKESK. The CDR3 sequence is 15 residues long. V lost 1 base, J lost 1 base, and 11 bases lay in between. The CDR3 region has the DNA TGTGCCAGCAGCCAAGCAGTCGGGTTTTCCTACGAGCAGTACTTC. This sequence encodes CASSQAVGFSYEQYF.

The chain links TRBV11-3 to TRBJ2-7, with D possibly matching TRBD1 (5 bases). CDR1 and CDR2 (germline): SGHNT, YENEEA. V lost 5 bases, J lost 0 bases, and 11 bases lay in between. The CDR3 is made up of 14 amino acids. The chain's CDR3 is CASSLGPSSYEQYF. In DNA form, the CDR3 reads TGTGCCAGCAGCCTGGGGCCTTCCTCCTACGAGCAGTACTTC.

The V call is TRBV28, the J call TRBJ2-3, with 9 bases lining up with TRBD2. Germline-derived CDR1 and CDR2 are MDHEN and SYDVKM. The V segment lost 4 bases and the J segment 0 bases; nucleotides outside the gene matches: 2. CDR3 length: 15 amino acids. CDR3 loop: CASSSSGASTDTQYF. CDR3 in DNA: TGTGCCAGCAGTTCTAGCGGGGCTAGCACAGATACGCAGTATTTT.